The 16 T cell receptor beta chains listed next were all sequenced from one sample in a study of T cell responses to AZD1222 COVID-19 vaccine. Some clones are missing from TCRdb's copy, which holds only in-frame ones; the method was immunoSEQ multiplex PCR. Of roughly 78,000 clones detected, around four fifths appear once; the ten largest clones hold approximately 2.9%. The sequenced sample was peripheral blood, obtained on day 0 of AZD1222 vaccination. The receptors originated from an adult in good health.

This clone occurred once. The chain combines TRBV3-1 (or the pseudogene TRBV3-2) with TRBJ2-2; 11 bases agree with TRBD2. Germline V gene lookup returns CDR1 LGHDT and CDR2 YNNKEL (reference sequence). This CDR3 is built from 16 residues. Trimming cost V 5 bases and J 4 bases; bases outside gene matches: 6. CDR3 residues: CASSKGTSGSTGELFF. CDR3 nucleotide sequence: TGTGCCAGCAGCAAAGGGACTAGCGGATCCACCGGGGAGCTGTTTTTT.

The chain joins TRBV4-3 to TRBJ2-5, with D uncertain. The germline V and J ends were trimmed by 0 bases and 9 bases, with 17 bases remaining between them. The CDR3 totals 15 residues. Germline V gene sequence: CDR1 LGHNA, CDR2 YSLEER. CDR3 nucleotide sequence: TGCGCCAGCAGCCAAGATCGCATCACGTCCATGGCCCAGTACTTC. This codes for CASSQDRITSMAQYF.

This clone has only one observation. The chain employs TRBV2 and TRBJ2-1; TRBD2 might be the D (6 bases). Trimming shortened V by 6 bases and J by 5 bases, and 20 bases separated the two germline ends. The CDR3 length is 16 residues. Per the germline V gene, CDR1 is SNHLY and CDR2 is FYNNEI. The CDR3 DNA is TGTGCCAGCAGGGTGGAGGAGGGGCGAAGTAACAATGAGCAGTTCTTC. This codes for CASRVEEGRSNNEQFF.

The chain uses TRBV2 and TRBJ2-4; 8 nucleotides match TRBD1. CDR1 and CDR2 (germline): SNHLY, FYNNEI. The CDR3 loop spans 13 amino acids. V shed 7 bases and J 13 bases; nucleotides not matched to a gene: 12. CDR3 protein: CASITGTGDIQYF. CDR3 sequence (DNA): TGTGCCAGCATCACCGGGACAGGCGATATCCAGTACTTC.

Comment on this clone: An end of the junction differs from the germline gene, which may be a read error. The chain couples TRBV6-5 to TRBJ1-4; D call uncertain. Germline V gives CDR1 MNHEY, CDR2 SVGAGI. The CDR3 contains 16 residues. The CDR3 spells CASRYSGSANNEKLFF. As DNA, the CDR3 is TGTGCCAGCAGATACTCGGGGTCGGCCAATAATGAAAAACTGTTTTTT.

DNA of the CDR3: TGTGCCAGCAGCTTAGCAAGGGGTAATGCTGAAGCTTTCTTT. Amino acid sequence: CASSLARGNAEAFF. The chain links TRBV7-9 to TRBJ1-1; possible D gene TRBD1, 5 bases. The CDR3 is made up of 14 amino acids. The V end lost 0 bases, the J end lost 6 bases, and 11 bases lay between the germline ends. CDR1 is SEHNR and CDR2 is FQNEAQ in the germline V gene (reference sequence).

V and J are TRBV11-3 and TRBJ2-2; TRBD2 might be the D (5 bases). V shed 4 bases and J shed 1 base, with 16 bases lying between them. Germline assignment: CDR1 SGHNT and CDR2 YENEEA. The CDR3 is 17 residues long. The DNA of the CDR3 is TGTGCCAGCAGCTCCCAAAAGGGCGGGCAGAACACCGGGGAGCTGTTTTTT. Its translation: CASSSQKGGQNTGELFF.

CDR3 DNA sequence: TGTGCCACTCAGCGGGGACCTTCCTCAGATACGCAGTATTTT. Protein sequence: CATQRGPSSDTQYF. V is TRBV6-5 and J is TRBJ2-3; TRBD2 matches at 7 bases. Per the germline V gene, CDR1 is MNHEY and CDR2 is SVGAGI. V shed 10 bases, J shed 4 bases, and the junction held 11 bases outside the gene matches. The CDR3 has 14 residues.

The J gene is TRBJ1-2, the V gene TRBV3-1 (or the pseudogene TRBV3-2); no reliable D call. Trimming took 4 bases from V and 7 from J, leaving 13 bases between them. Germline CDR1 LGHDT, CDR2 YNNKEL (reference sequence). The CDR3 totals 13 residues. The CDR3 nucleotides are TGTGCCAGCAGCCCCCCTGCGGGTTCTGGCTACACCTTC. Translation gives CASSPPAGSGYTF.

The chain links TRBV6-5 to TRBJ1-1, with no clear D. CDR3 length: 14 residues. Germline CDR1 and CDR2: MNHEY and SVGAGI. The ends were cut back, 3 bases at V and 2 bases at J, with 10 bases in the middle. CDR3 in amino acids: CASSYQPDNTEAFF. In DNA, the CDR3 is TGTGCCAGCAGTTATCAACCAGATAACACTGAAGCTTTCTTT.

This clone has a handful of counts. This chain links TRBV7-2 with TRBJ2-7; either TRBD1 or TRBD2 may fit D (5 bases each). Germline values: CDR1 SGHTA, CDR2 FQGNSA. The CDR3 covers 15 residues. Deletions cut 1 base from V and 4 bases from J, with 14 bases between. CDR3 sequence: CASSLEGGGSYEQYF. CDR3 DNA sequence: TGTGCCAGCAGCTTAGAAGGTGGGGGATCTTACGAGCAGTACTTC.

The chain is built from TRBV2 and TRBJ1-1, with TRBD1 matching over 7 bases. CDR1 and CDR2 (germline): SNHLY, FYNNEI. V trimming: 6 bases; J trimming: 3 bases; junction bases outside the gene matches: 10. CDR3 length: 15 amino acids. The CDR3 DNA is TGTGCCAGCAGAGCTGCCGGGACAGAAGACACTGAAGCTTTCTTT. Protein: CASRAAGTEDTEAFF.

The CDR3 nucleotides read TGTGCCAGCAGCTCAGCCCCGGGCCCAAACTATGGCTACACCTTC. Translation gives CASSSAPGPNYGYTF. The rearrangement joins TRBV7-2 to TRBJ1-2; unclear D gene. The ends were cut back, 4 bases at V and 2 bases at J, with 14 bases in the middle. The CDR3 contains 15 residues. The germline CDR1 and CDR2 sequences are SGHTA and FQGNSA.

The CDR3: CAWSLGTEAFF. CDR3 in DNA: TGTGCCTGGAGTTTAGGAACTGAAGCTTTCTTT. The chain uses TRBV30 and TRBJ1-1; no firm D call. The CDR3 is made up of 11 amino acids. Germline CDR1 is GTSNPN and CDR2 is SVGIG (reference sequence). With 2 bases removed from V and 5 bases from J, the gap between germline ends came to 6 bases.

This chain uses TRBV6-2 or TRBV6-3 with TRBJ2-2; 10 bases agree with TRBD1. The CDR3 extends over 16 amino acids. Germline trimming cut 4 bases from V and 4 bases from J; bases unmatched to any gene: 6. Per the germline V gene, CDR1 is MNHEY and CDR2 is SVGEGT. This CDR3 reads CASSLDRGPGTGELFF. In DNA, the CDR3 is TGTGCCAGCAGTTTAGACAGGGGGCCGGGCACCGGGGAGCTGTTTTTT.

In its sample, this clone was seen once. The V call is TRBV11-2, the J call TRBJ2-7, with 8 bases fitting TRBD1. The junction had 8 bases not matched to a gene; V was cut back by 4 bases and J by 0 bases. The CDR3 spans 16 residues. Germline V gene data show CDR1 as SGHAT and CDR2 as FQNNGV. CDR3 sequence reads: CASSSLRQGFSYEQYF. CDR3 sequence (DNA): TGTGCCAGCAGCTCCCTCCGACAGGGGTTCTCCTACGAGCAGTACTTC.